The 32 T cell receptor beta chains listed next were all sequenced from one sample in a study of blood T cell repertoires in COVID-19. Method: immunoSEQ multiplex PCR; TCRdb's copy keeps in-frame clones and lacks some. This repertoire shows about 95,000 clones, around 86% found once; its top ten account for about 3.3%. Specimen: peripheral blood. The receptor set was obtained from an older woman with acute or convalescent COVID-19.

This clone showed up just once. This chain uses TRBV28 with TRBJ1-5, with D unresolved. This CDR3 has 15 residues. Trimming stripped 4 bases from V and 9 bases from J, with 19 bases between. CDR1 MDHEN and CDR2 SYDVKM come from the germline V gene. The CDR3 sequence is CASSSLLGATWPQHF. The CDR3 bases are TGTGCCAGCAGTTCCCTCCTCGGTGCTACCTGGCCCCAGCATTTT.

This clone is a singleton in its sample. V is TRBV5-6 and J is TRBJ1-6; TRBD1 might be the D (6 bases). V lost 1 base to trimming and J lost 7 bases, with 12 bases between them. This CDR3 has 15 residues. In germline, CDR1 is SGHDT, CDR2 YYEEEE. The CDR3 loop is CASSLLSGVNSPLHF. The CDR3 DNA is TGTGCCAGCAGCTTGCTTTCAGGGGTCAATTCACCCCTCCACTTT.

The chain carries TRBV7-9 and TRBJ1-1, with TRBD1 identical over 7 bases. The CDR3 loop spans 15 amino acids. Per germline, CDR1 SEHNR and CDR2 FQNEAQ (reference sequence). The trim removed 1 base at V and 1 base at J, leaving 3 bases unmatched. CDR3 sequence reads: CASSLEGARNTEAFF. CDR3 nucleotides: TGTGCCAGCAGCTTAGAGGGGGCAAGGAACACTGAAGCTTTCTTT.

The chain has TRBV24-1 and TRBJ1-2; 8 nucleotides agree with TRBD1. Germline loops: CDR1 KGHDR, CDR2 SFDVKD. The V and J ends lost 2 bases and 8 bases, in that order; junction bases with no gene match: 9. CDR3 length: 15 residues. The CDR3 DNA is TGTGCCACCAGTGATTCAAGGACAGGGCGTCAAGGCTACACCTTC. Translation: CATSDSRTGRQGYTF.

The gene calls are TRBV4-2 and TRBJ2-1; 8 bases are a match to TRBD2. The CDR3 is 17 amino acids. Germline CDR1 and CDR2: LGHNA and YNFKEQ. Losses at the gene ends were 1 base for V and 5 bases for J; bases not matched to a gene: 10. The CDR3 sequence: CASSQVVGSGSDNEQFF. The CDR3 bases are TGTGCCAGCAGCCAAGTTGTGGGCAGCGGGAGCGACAATGAGCAGTTCTTC.

The V call is TRBV12-2, the J call TRBJ1-2; TRBD1 was called by the table and not checked on the DNA. TRBV12-2 is reported as a pseudogene. CDR3 length: 14 residues. DNA of the CDR3: TGTGCAAGTCGCTTACCTGTTCCAGGGGACGGCTACACCTTC. It specifies CASRLPVPGDGYTF.

The V gene is TRBV19, the J gene TRBJ2-7, with 7 bases fitting TRBD2. Losses at the gene ends were 5 bases for V and 7 bases for J; bases not matched to a gene: 5. CDR1 and CDR2 (germline): LNHDA, SQIVND (reference sequence). The CDR3 covers 12 residues. For the CDR3, the DNA is TGTGCCAGTAGTCATATGGGGGGGGAGCAGTACTTC. Protein: CASSHMGGEQYF.

V usage is TRBV4-2 and J usage is TRBJ2-3, with 12 bases matching TRBD2. The CDR3 loop spans 16 amino acids. V lost 4 bases and J lost 5; bases outside the gene matches: 7. Germline CDR1 reads LGHNA; CDR2 reads YNFKEQ. This chain's CDR3 is CASSLRLAGDQDTQYF. The CDR3 DNA reads TGTGCCAGCAGCCTAAGACTAGCGGGAGATCAAGATACGCAGTATTTT.

The sample holds one count of this clone. The chain is built from TRBV2 and TRBJ2-3, with 10 bases lining up with TRBD2. The CDR3 runs 17 residues. Germline CDR1 reads SNHLY; CDR2 reads FYNNEI. With V trimmed by 2 bases and J by 2 bases, 7 bases remained unmatched. The CDR3 nucleotides are TGTGCCAGCAGTGAATGGCTAGCGGGGGCAAACACAGATACGCAGTATTTT. Residues: CASSEWLAGANTDTQYF.

V gene TRBV7-9 combines with J gene TRBJ1-3; the D gene is possibly TRBD1 (5 bases). CDR1 SEHNR and CDR2 FQNEAQ come from the germline V gene (reference sequence). The V and J ends lost 3 bases and 4 bases respectively, with 7 bases between them. This CDR3 contains 13 residues. Here the CDR3 reads CASSLTVGNTIYF. The CDR3 nucleotides read TGTGCCAGCAGCTTGACAGTCGGAAACACCATATATTTT.

This chain connects TRBV7-9 to TRBJ2-2; D remains unclear. Germline assignment: CDR1 SEHNR and CDR2 FQNEAQ (reference sequence). CDR3 size: 15 residues. The ends were cut back, 6 bases at V and 4 bases at J, with 15 bases in the middle. The CDR3 sequence: CASRPVVPITGELFF. The CDR3 DNA follows: TGTGCCAGCAGGCCGGTAGTCCCCATCACCGGGGAGCTGTTTTTT.

The chain couples TRBV6-1 to TRBJ2-7; no definite D call. The germline V gene encodes CDR1 MNHNS and CDR2 SASEGT. V was cut by 1 base and J by 0 bases, with 19 bases left in between. The CDR3 runs 18 residues. The CDR3 loop reads CASSEDGQRVIFSYEQYF. CDR3 bases: TGTGCCAGCAGTGAAGATGGTCAGCGCGTCATTTTCTCCTACGAGCAGTACTTC.

This clone appeared a single time. The rearrangement uses TRBV5-6 and TRBJ2-4; no reliable D call. V was pared by 2 bases and J by 0 bases, with 6 bases between. From germline, CDR1 is SGHDT and CDR2 YYEEEE. The CDR3 spans 14 residues. CDR3 sequence: CASSLLLAKNIQYF. Written as DNA, the CDR3 is TGTGCCAGCAGCTTATTACTAGCCAAAAACATTCAGTACTTC.

V is TRBV5-1 and J is TRBJ2-3; 7 bases line up with TRBD1. V lost 3 bases to trimming and J lost 0 bases; unmatched junction nucleotides: 4. CDR3 size: 15 residues. Germline loops: CDR1 SGHRS, CDR2 YFSETQ. The CDR3 loop reads CASSSQGSSTDTQYF. The CDR3 nucleotides read TGCGCCAGCAGCTCACAGGGGTCTAGCACAGATACGCAGTATTTT.

The rearrangement links TRBV3-1 (or the pseudogene TRBV3-2) to TRBJ1-3; no clear D gene. V lost 3 bases, J lost 1 base, and 7 bases lay in between. There are 14 residues in the CDR3. In germline, CDR1 is LGHDT, CDR2 YNNKEL (reference sequence). The CDR3 here is CASSHPGSGNTIYF. CDR3 coding DNA: TGTGCCAGCAGCCATCCCGGGTCTGGAAACACCATATATTTT.

The chain employs TRBV21-1 and TRBJ2-1; the D call in the table, TRBD1, was not verified against the DNA. TRBV21-1 is a recognized pseudogene. This CDR3 region has 17 residues. Here the CDR3 reads CASSRDRGRQIYNEQFF. DNA for the CDR3: TGTGCCAGCAGCAGGGACAGGGGCCGACAGATCTACAATGAGCAGTTCTTC.

In its sample, this clone was seen once. The CDR3 loop reads CSAAGLYGYTF. The CDR3 DNA reads TGCAGTGCCGCAGGGCTCTATGGCTACACCTTC. This chain connects TRBV20-1 to TRBJ1-2; the D gene is possibly TRBD1 (5 bases). The V gene's germline CDR1 is DFQATT and CDR2 SNEGSKA (reference sequence). V lost 6 bases, J lost 4 bases, and 9 bases lay in between. This CDR3 is built from 11 residues.

This chain connects TRBV5-1 to TRBJ1-1, with D perhaps matching TRBD1 (6 bases). Germline values: CDR1 SGHRS, CDR2 YFSETQ. The CDR3 is 14 residues long. Between the trimmed V and J ends, which lost 4 bases and 4 bases, there was a span of 14 bases. CDR3 sequence (DNA): TGCGCCAGCAGCCTACAGGGAGGGGGCACTGAAGCTTTCTTT. Translated: CASSLQGGGTEAFF. The variable domain in full, completed from reference TRBV5-1 and TRBJ1-1, reads KAGVTQTPRYLIKTRGQQVTLSCSPISGHRSVSWYQQTPGQGLQFLFEYFSETQRNKGNFPGRFSGRQFSNSRSEMNVSTLELGDSALYLCASSLQGGGTEAFFGQGTRLTVV.

The V gene is TRBV5-5, the J gene TRBJ2-7; tentatively, D is TRBD1 (5 bases). Germline CDR1 and CDR2: SGHKS and YYEKEE (reference sequence). This CDR3 has 18 residues. Trimming pared 6 bases from V and 0 bases from J, leaving 25 bases between. In nucleotides, the CDR3 is TGTGCCAGCAAACCAGGGCGCCTAACCCCTCAGCTCTCCTACGAGCAGTACTTC. Encoded protein: CASKPGRLTPQLSYEQYF.

In its sample, this clone was seen once. V is TRBV7-6 and J is TRBJ1-3; TRBD1 is a possible D gene (5 bases). The CDR3 contains 18 residues. V shed 5 bases and J shed 0 bases, with 20 bases lying between them. The germline V gene encodes CDR1 SGHVS and CDR2 FNYEAQ. The CDR3: CASSPIDVDRISGNTIYF. Here the CDR3 DNA reads TGTGCCAGCAGCCCAATTGACGTAGACAGAATCTCTGGAAACACCATATATTTT.

This clone was detected once. The chain combines TRBV19 with TRBJ2-1; weak D call: TRBD2 (6 bases). Per the germline V gene, CDR1 is LNHDA and CDR2 is SQIVND (reference sequence). The CDR3 is made up of 12 amino acids. The germline V and J ends were trimmed by 7 bases and 7 bases, with 11 bases remaining between them. CDR3 nucleotides: TGTGCCAGTACCGGAGGAGGGAATGAGCAGTTCTTC. Amino acid sequence: CASTGGGNEQFF.

J is TRBJ2-5 and V is TRBV7-9; TRBD2 matches at 7 bases. The germline V gene encodes CDR1 SEHNR and CDR2 FQNEAQ (reference sequence). The CDR3 has 15 amino acids. J gave up 2 bases and V 6 bases, and 9 bases lay outside the gene matches. The CDR3: CASRSGGRGQETQYF. CDR3 DNA: TGTGCCAGCAGATCAGGCGGGAGAGGGCAAGAGACCCAGTACTTC.

With regard to this clone: Other DNA sequences within the sample encode an identical CDR3. CDR3 region: CASRGTSGPYEQYF. CDR3 nucleotides: TGTGCCAGTAGGGGGACTAGCGGGCCCTACGAGCAGTACTTC. V is TRBV6-5 and J is TRBJ2-7, with 12 bases matching TRBD2. Germline V gene lookup returns CDR1 MNHEY and CDR2 SVGAGI. V trimming: 9 bases; J trimming: 2 bases; junction bases outside the gene matches: 5. This CDR3 has 14 residues.

This clone has just one count. The chain combines TRBV18 with TRBJ1-2; perhaps TRBD1 as D (5 bases). This CDR3 region has 15 residues. Germline V lookup: CDR1 KGHSH, CDR2 LQKENI. V dropped 3 bases and J dropped 3 bases, with 14 bases sitting between them. CDR3 residues: CASSPLLGADYGYTF. CDR3 nucleotide sequence: TGTGCCAGCTCACCGTTGTTAGGGGCGGACTATGGCTACACCTTC.

The chain carries TRBV20-1 and TRBJ1-2; D unresolved. This CDR3 has 14 residues. Germline V lookup: CDR1 DFQATT, CDR2 SNEGSKA (reference sequence). V shed 3 bases and J shed 6 bases, with 17 bases lying between them. The CDR3 DNA sequence: TGCAGTGCTAGTGAAGCCCCGGTGCAACATGGCTACACCTTC. Translated: CSASEAPVQHGYTF.

The genes are TRBV27 and TRBJ1-6; D uncertain. The V gene lost 8 bases and the J gene lost 8 bases, with 13 bases spanning the gap. The CDR3 runs to 13 residues. CDR1 and CDR2 (germline): MNHEY, SMNVEV (reference sequence). In nucleotides, the CDR3 is TGTGCCAGCGCCCGAGGGAGGGATTCACCCCTCCACTTT. Translated, it gives CASARGRDSPLHF.

The chain carries TRBV3-1 (or the pseudogene TRBV3-2) and TRBJ2-1, with TRBD2 matching 10 bases. Germline V CDR1 and CDR2: LGHDT, YNNKEL (reference sequence). This CDR3 region has 16 residues. V trimming: 0 bases; J trimming: 4 bases; junction bases outside the gene matches: 3. In nucleotides, the CDR3 is TGTGCCAGCAGCCAAGAGGCAGCGGGGGGGTACAATGAGCAGTTCTTC. It yields the protein CASSQEAAGGYNEQFF.

The chain recombines TRBV6-5 with TRBJ2-5, with 9 bases that match TRBD2. From germline, CDR1 is MNHEY and CDR2 SVGAGI. The CDR3 runs to 13 residues. The V segment lost 6 bases and the J segment 3 bases; nucleotides outside the gene matches: 2. The CDR3 DNA is TGTGCCAGCAGGCGACTAGCGGAAGAGACCCAGTACTTC. Translation: CASRRLAEETQYF.

The chain recombines TRBV7-9 with TRBJ2-4; 8 bases line up with TRBD1. J was trimmed by 1 base and V by 4 bases; bases with no gene match: 12. Per the germline V gene, CDR1 is SEHNR and CDR2 is FQNEAQ (reference sequence). CDR3 size: 18 residues. The DNA of the CDR3 is TGTGCCAGCAGCTCGGACAGGGCCGTCCTTTGGGCCAAAAACATTCAGTACTTC. This encodes CASSSDRAVLWAKNIQYF.

The rearrangement links TRBV18 to TRBJ2-2, with TRBD2 as a possible D gene (7 bases). The CDR3 runs to 15 residues. V shed 8 bases and J shed 3 bases, with 16 bases lying between them. Germline CDR1 is KGHSH and CDR2 is LQKENI. CDR3 coding DNA: TGTGCCAGCCCTGGGGGGGCGCCGTACACCGGGGAGCTGTTTTTT. Its translation is CASPGGAPYTGELFF.

CDR3 residues: CASSHRQGAQPQHF. The CDR3 DNA reads TGCGCCAGCAGCCACCGACAGGGGGCTCAGCCCCAGCATTTT. The V gene is TRBV4-1, the J gene TRBJ1-5; TRBD1 matches at 10 bases. V gave up 3 bases and J gave up 6 bases; unmatched junction bases: 2. Germline CDR1 is MGHRA and CDR2 is YSYEKL. The CDR3 consists of 14 residues.

The rearrangement joins TRBV29-1 to TRBJ1-4; 12 nucleotides align to TRBD1. Germline trimming cut 1 base from V and 13 bases from J; bases unmatched to any gene: 7. From germline, CDR1 is SQVTM and CDR2 ANQGSEA. This CDR3 is built from 14 residues. The CDR3 coding sequence is TGCAGCGTTGAAGCTTCTGGGGGACAGGGGGCACTGTTTTTT. Translated: CSVEASGGQGALFF.